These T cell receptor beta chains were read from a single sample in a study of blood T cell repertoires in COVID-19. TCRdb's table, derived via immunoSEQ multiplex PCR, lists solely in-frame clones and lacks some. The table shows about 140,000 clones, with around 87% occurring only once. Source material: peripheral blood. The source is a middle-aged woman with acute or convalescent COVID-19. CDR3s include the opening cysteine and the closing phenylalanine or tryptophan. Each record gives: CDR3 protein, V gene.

cdr3_aa: CASHKRPGAEGEQFF
v_call: TRBV5-1

cdr3_aa: CASSPGQTSNQPQHF
v_call: TRBV28

cdr3_aa: CASSPSLAGAYNEQFF
v_call: TRBV4-3

cdr3_aa: CASSLGVGFPYGYTF
v_call: TRBV27

cdr3_aa: CASSLGGTNYGYTF
v_call: TRBV5-6

cdr3_aa: CASSMWGLAFF
v_call: TRBV19

cdr3_aa: CASSLLRGEKLFF
v_call: TRBV7-2

cdr3_aa: CASSPPSGNTEAFF
v_call: TRBV18

cdr3_aa: CASSLRLTYNEQFF
v_call: TRBV5-4

cdr3_aa: CASSLGTSGGYNEQFF
v_call: TRBV7-6

cdr3_aa: CATSASLGVNIQYF
v_call: TRBV19

cdr3_aa: CASSLRESGLYGYTF
v_call: TRBV4-1

cdr3_aa: CASSRGRGGSGNTIYF
v_call: TRBV7-2

cdr3_aa: CASSQEVRSDTQYF
v_call: TRBV4-1

cdr3_aa: CASSPGQVFNEKLFF
v_call: TRBV9

cdr3_aa: CASSTYNRGLGYTF
v_call: TRBV27